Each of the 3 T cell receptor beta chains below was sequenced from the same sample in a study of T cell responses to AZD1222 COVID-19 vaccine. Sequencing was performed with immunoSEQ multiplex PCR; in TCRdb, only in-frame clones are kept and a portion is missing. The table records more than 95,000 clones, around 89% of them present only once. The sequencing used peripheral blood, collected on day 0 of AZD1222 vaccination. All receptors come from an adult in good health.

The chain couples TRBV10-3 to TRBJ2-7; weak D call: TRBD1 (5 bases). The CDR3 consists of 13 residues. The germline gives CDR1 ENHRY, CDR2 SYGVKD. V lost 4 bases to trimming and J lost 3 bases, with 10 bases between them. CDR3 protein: CAISGTGFYEQYF. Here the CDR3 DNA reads TGTGCCATCAGTGGCACAGGTTTCTACGAGCAGTACTTC.

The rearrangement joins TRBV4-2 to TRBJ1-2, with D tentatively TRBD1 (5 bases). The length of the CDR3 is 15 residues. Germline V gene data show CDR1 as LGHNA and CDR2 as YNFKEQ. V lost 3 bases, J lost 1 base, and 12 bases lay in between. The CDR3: CASSQQAGDNYGYTF. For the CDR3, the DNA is TGTGCCAGCAGCCAGCAGGCGGGGGATAACTATGGCTACACCTTC.

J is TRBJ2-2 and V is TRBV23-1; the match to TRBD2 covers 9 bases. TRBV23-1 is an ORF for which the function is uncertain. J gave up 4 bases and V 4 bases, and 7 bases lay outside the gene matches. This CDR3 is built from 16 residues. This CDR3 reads CASSLCKREVTGELFF. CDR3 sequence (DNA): TGCGCCAGCAGTCTCTGTAAGCGGGAGGTCACCGGGGAGCTGTTTTTT.